A selection of T cell receptor beta chains follows, all from one sample in a study of identical twins. TCRdb reprocessed the 5' RACE reads with MiXCR, giving one entry per CDR3 protein. The sample holds about 690,000 distinct CDR3 sequences; around 20% are singletons and the top ten take 4.3%. This sample also appeared in a second study, on T cells expressing NK-cell markers.

Sample: PBMCs. The receptors originated from a woman younger than 30 in good health. Both conserved end residues are part of each CDR3. D genes are given only for firm matches.

j_call: TRBJ2-1; cdr3_length: 19; v_call: TRBV11-2; d_call: TRBD1; cdr3_aa: CASSLVVGTGETWLPEQFF
j_call: TRBJ1-6; cdr3_length: 17; v_call: TRBV5-1; d_call: -; cdr3_aa: CASSPRGLREGNSPLHF
j_call: TRBJ2-1; cdr3_length: 14; v_call: TRBV12-3/TRBV12-4; d_call: -; cdr3_aa: CASSFVSLYNEQFF
j_call: TRBJ2-1; cdr3_length: 17; v_call: TRBV5-1; d_call: TRBD2; cdr3_aa: CASSTQTGGSSYNEQFF
j_call: TRBJ1-4; cdr3_length: 12; v_call: TRBV29-1; d_call: -; cdr3_aa: CSVQGYNEKLFF
j_call: TRBJ2-3; cdr3_length: 15; v_call: TRBV7-2; d_call: -; cdr3_aa: CASSLIAEVTDTQYF
j_call: TRBJ2-7; cdr3_length: 13; v_call: TRBV10-3; d_call: -; cdr3_aa: CAISHLGGDEQYF
j_call: TRBJ2-1; cdr3_length: 15; v_call: TRBV3-1; d_call: TRBD2; cdr3_aa: CASSQDGAGGSEQFF
j_call: TRBJ2-4; cdr3_length: 17; v_call: TRBV3-1; d_call: TRBD2; cdr3_aa: CASSPGRGQLAKNIQYF
j_call: TRBJ2-7; cdr3_length: 16; v_call: TRBV5-6; d_call: TRBD2; cdr3_aa: CASSLLTSGRVIGQYF
j_call: TRBJ2-7; cdr3_length: 13; v_call: TRBV6-6; d_call: TRBD1; cdr3_aa: CATRPGQLREQYF
j_call: TRBJ2-1; cdr3_length: 14; v_call: TRBV12-3/TRBV12-4; d_call: TRBD2; cdr3_aa: CASSLLAGARGQFF
j_call: TRBJ2-3; cdr3_length: 16; v_call: TRBV5-1; d_call: TRBD2; cdr3_aa: CASSRGLAGILDTQYF
j_call: TRBJ2-1; cdr3_length: 14; v_call: TRBV5-1; d_call: TRBD2; cdr3_aa: CASSLDLGGDEQFF
j_call: TRBJ1-1; cdr3_length: 15; v_call: TRBV6-2/TRBV6-3; d_call: -; cdr3_aa: CASGVGGDGNTEAFF
j_call: TRBJ2-7; cdr3_length: 16; v_call: TRBV5-1; d_call: TRBD2; cdr3_aa: CASSFPTSGRVYEQYF
j_call: TRBJ2-7; cdr3_length: 12; v_call: TRBV7-2; d_call: -; cdr3_aa: CASSSNDREQYF
j_call: TRBJ2-4; cdr3_length: 17; v_call: TRBV6-1; d_call: -; cdr3_aa: CASSERERWGVKNIQYF
j_call: TRBJ1-5; cdr3_length: 15; v_call: TRBV20-1; d_call: -; cdr3_aa: CSAMGQAGSNQPQHF
j_call: TRBJ2-1; cdr3_length: 14; v_call: TRBV27; d_call: -; cdr3_aa: CASSPGRGHNEQFF
j_call: TRBJ2-2; cdr3_length: 15; v_call: TRBV20-1; d_call: TRBD2; cdr3_aa: CSARLAGANTGELFF
j_call: TRBJ2-3; cdr3_length: 14; v_call: TRBV6-5; d_call: -; cdr3_aa: CASSYSGLTDTQYF
j_call: TRBJ2-3; cdr3_length: 13; v_call: TRBV27; d_call: -; cdr3_aa: CASSPSFTDTQYF
j_call: TRBJ1-1; cdr3_length: 16; v_call: TRBV6-5; d_call: TRBD1; cdr3_aa: CASSYFTGGGHTEAFF
j_call: TRBJ2-5; cdr3_length: 12; v_call: TRBV29-1; d_call: -; cdr3_aa: CSVTRVGETQYF
j_call: TRBJ2-7; cdr3_length: 18; v_call: TRBV6-5; d_call: TRBD2; cdr3_aa: CASSNVRGAGGLIYEQYF
j_call: TRBJ1-2; cdr3_length: 13; v_call: TRBV29-1; d_call: -; cdr3_aa: CSAPLTGEDGYTF
j_call: TRBJ2-5; cdr3_length: 13; v_call: TRBV29-1; d_call: -; cdr3_aa: CSVSARPGETQYF